The clone carrying this TCR beta chain was counted only a few times. As yet, its antigen is unknown. This entry belongs to a study of T-cell memory formation after mild COVID-19. Study-level findings and limits: Most CD4+ clones that shrank were in CM and EM, while CD8+ ones turned up in EMRA. Pre-infection memory carried some responding clones, suggesting that cross-reactive memory joined.

TCRdb reprocessed the 5' RACE reads with MiXCR, giving one entry per CDR3 protein. The sample has roughly 130,000 distinct CDR3 sequences, over 15% seen once. The material sequenced was PBMCs or a T cell subset sorted from them (not recorded which). This clonotype was sampled from a man aged 18 to 29 who had mild COVID-19 (a few samples of this study predate the infection). Cell type and time point are not known.

The CDR3 sequence: CASSYFRGLAGEDTGELFF. The CDR3 region has the DNA TGTGCCAGCAGTTACTTTAGAGGCCTAGCGGGGGAGGACACCGGGGAGCTGTTTTTT. J is TRBJ2-2 and V is TRBV6-5; TRBD2 aligns across 10 bases. CDR1 MNHEY and CDR2 SVGAGI come from the germline V gene. The CDR3 consists of 19 residues. V lost 1 base and J lost 3; bases outside the gene matches: 11.